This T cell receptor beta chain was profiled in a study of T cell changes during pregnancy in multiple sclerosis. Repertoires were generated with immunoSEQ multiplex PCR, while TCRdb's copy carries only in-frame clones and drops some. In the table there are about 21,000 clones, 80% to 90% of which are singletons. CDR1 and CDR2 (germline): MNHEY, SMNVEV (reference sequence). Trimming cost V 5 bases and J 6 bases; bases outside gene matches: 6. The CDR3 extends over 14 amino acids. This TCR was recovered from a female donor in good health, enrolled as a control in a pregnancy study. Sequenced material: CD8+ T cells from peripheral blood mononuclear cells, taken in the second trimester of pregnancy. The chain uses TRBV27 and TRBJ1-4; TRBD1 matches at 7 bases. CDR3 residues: CASSPTGLDEKLFF. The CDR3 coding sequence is TGTGCCAGCAGTCCGACAGGGTTAGATGAAAAACTGTTTTTT.